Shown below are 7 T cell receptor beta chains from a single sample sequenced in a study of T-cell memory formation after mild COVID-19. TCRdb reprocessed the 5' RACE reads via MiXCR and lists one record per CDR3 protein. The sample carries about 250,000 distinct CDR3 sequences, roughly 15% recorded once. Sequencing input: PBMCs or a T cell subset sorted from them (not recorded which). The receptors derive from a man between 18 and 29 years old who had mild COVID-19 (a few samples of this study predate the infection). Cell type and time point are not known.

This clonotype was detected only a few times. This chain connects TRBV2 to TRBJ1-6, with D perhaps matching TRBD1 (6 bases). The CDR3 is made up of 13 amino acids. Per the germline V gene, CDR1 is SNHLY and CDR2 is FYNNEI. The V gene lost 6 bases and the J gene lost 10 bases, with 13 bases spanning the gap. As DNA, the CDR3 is TGTGCCAGCAGAGGCGAGGGACACTCACCCCTCCACTTT. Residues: CASRGEGHSPLHF.

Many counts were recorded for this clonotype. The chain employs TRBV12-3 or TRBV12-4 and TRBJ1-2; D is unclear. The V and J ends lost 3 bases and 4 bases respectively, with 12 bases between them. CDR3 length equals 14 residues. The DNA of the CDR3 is TGTGCCAGCAGTTTGCTCCGCAGCTCCTATGGCTACACCTTC. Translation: CASSLLRSSYGYTF.

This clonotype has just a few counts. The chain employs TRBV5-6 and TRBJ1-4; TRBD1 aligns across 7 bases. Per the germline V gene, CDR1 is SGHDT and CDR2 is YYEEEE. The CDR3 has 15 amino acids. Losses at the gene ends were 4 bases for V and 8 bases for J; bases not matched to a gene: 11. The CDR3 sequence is CASSLRQGPREKLFF. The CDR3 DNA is TGTGCCAGCAGCCTAAGACAGGGACCAAGAGAAAAACTGTTTTTT.

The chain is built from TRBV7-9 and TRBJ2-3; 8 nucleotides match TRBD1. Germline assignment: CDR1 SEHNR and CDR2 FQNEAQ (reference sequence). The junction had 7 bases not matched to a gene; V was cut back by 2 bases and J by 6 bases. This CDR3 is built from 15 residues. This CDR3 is CASSLQAGGRDTQYF. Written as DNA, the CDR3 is TGTGCCAGCAGCTTACAGGCAGGGGGCAGGGATACGCAGTATTTT.

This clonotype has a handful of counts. CDR3 nucleotides: TGCGCCAGCAGCTTGGCCGGGCCATTAAGCTCCTACAATGAGCAGTTCTTC. It yields the protein CASSLAGPLSSYNEQFF. This rearrangement joins TRBV5-1 to TRBJ2-1; D gene unclear. CDR3 length equals 17 residues. Germline V gene data show CDR1 as SGHRS and CDR2 as YFSETQ. Trimming stripped 0 bases from V and 0 bases from J, with 13 bases between.

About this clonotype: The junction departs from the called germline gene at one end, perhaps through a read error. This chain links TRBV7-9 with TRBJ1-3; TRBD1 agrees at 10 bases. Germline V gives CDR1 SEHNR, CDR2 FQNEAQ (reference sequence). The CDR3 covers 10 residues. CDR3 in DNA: TGTGCCAGCAGCCCGGACAGGGGGAATTTT. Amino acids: CASSPDRGNF.

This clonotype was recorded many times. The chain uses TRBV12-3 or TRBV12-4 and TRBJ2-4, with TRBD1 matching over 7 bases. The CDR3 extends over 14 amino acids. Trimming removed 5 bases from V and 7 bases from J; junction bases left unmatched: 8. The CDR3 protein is CASSPRQGMNIQYF. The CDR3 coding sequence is TGTGCCAGCAGTCCACGACAGGGTATGAACATTCAGTACTTC.